This T cell receptor beta chain was sequenced for a study of shared clonotypes between healthy human individuals. Subsets obtained from CD4+ cells comprised CD45RA+ naive and CD45RA-negative memory cells. The V segment lost 1 base and the J segment 4 bases; nucleotides outside the gene matches: 6. Germline loops: CDR1 SQVTM, CDR2 ANQGSEA. This CDR3 is 16 amino acids long. Produced via immunoSEQ multiplex PCR; TCRdb's table is partial and in-frame only. The sample consists of fewer than 1.6 million clones, approximately 98.5% of them appearing once. This chain joins TRBV29-1 and TRBJ2-3; 12 nucleotides line up with TRBD2. Sequencing was performed on naive CD4+ T cells sorted from blood. As to subset: CD45RA+ positively selected. This TCR came from a man aged 25-45 years in good health. CDR3 sequence reads: CSVEGPRLAGADTQYF. The CDR3 region has the DNA TGCAGCGTTGAAGGTCCCAGACTAGCGGGAGCAGATACGCAGTATTTT.